This T cell receptor (beta chain) is drawn from a study of radiation and T cells in renal cell carcinoma. Study-level findings and limits: In blood, top tumor clones expanded by 2 weeks, shrinking by 4.

This sample's time point: blood 2 weeks post-SBRT. Specified treatment: 15 Gy SBRT to primary tumor, nephrectomy 4 weeks later. Sequencing used immunoSEQ multiplex PCR; TCRdb keeps in-frame clones, though not all of them. The repertoire holds tens of thousands of clones, with approximately 80% as singletons. Germline CDR1 LNHDA, CDR2 SQIVND (reference sequence). The CDR3 spans 15 residues. Trimming took 7 bases from V and 5 from J, leaving 18 bases between them. Regarding this clone: The antigen is unknown.

The origin of this receptor is a woman aged 65 to 85 with renal cell carcinoma. V and J are TRBV19 and TRBJ1-5, with unresolved D. Sequencing was performed on blood, taken from a patient whose treatment included radiotherapy and nephrectomy. CDR3 residues: CASIDPYEVDQPQHF. As DNA, the CDR3 is TGTGCCAGTATTGATCCTTACGAGGTTGATCAGCCCCAGCATTTT. The variable domain in full, completed from reference TRBV19 and TRBJ1-5, reads DGGITQSPKYLFRKEGQNVTLSCEQNLNHDAMYWYRQDPGQGLRLIYYSQIVNDFQKGDIAEGYSVSREKKESFPLTVTSAQKNPTAFYLCASIDPYEVDQPQHFGDGTRLSIL.